This TCR beta chain comes out of a study of blood T cell repertoires in COVID-19. Study-level information: Some COVID-19 samples were acute and others convalescent; all came from the United States, Italy and Spain. Sources were T cells, B-cell-depleted T cells, or PBMCs; the material itself was cDNA or gDNA.

CDR1 is SGHAT, CDR2 FQNNGV, per germline. This CDR3 has 17 amino acids. V lost 2 bases and J 0 bases, leaving 14 bases between the germline ends. This clone was counted a single time. In the source study's methods: By means of reference gene primer amplification, nucleated cell counts were estimated. Here immunoSEQ multiplex PCR was the method, and the copy in TCRdb shows in-frame clones only, minus some. From that table come the V and J calls and clone size; the DNA was used to work out D and trimming. The sample has about 170,000 clones, more than 75% seen once. V is TRBV11-2 and J is TRBJ1-3, with D possibly matching TRBD1 (6 bases). Sequencing was carried out using peripheral blood. This clonotype originated in a man between 50 and 59 years old who had recovered from COVID-19. The CDR3 DNA follows: TGTGCCAGCAGCTTATTCGACAGGCAGAGCTCTGGAAACACCATATATTTT. Translated: CASSLFDRQSSGNTIYF. The variable domain in full, completed from reference TRBV11-2 and TRBJ1-3, reads EAGVAQSPRYKIIEKRQSVAFWCNPISGHATLYWYQQILGQGPKLLIQFQNNGVVDDSQLPKDRFSAERLKGVDSTLKIQPAKLEDSAVYLCASSLFDRQSSGNTIYFGEGSWLTVV.